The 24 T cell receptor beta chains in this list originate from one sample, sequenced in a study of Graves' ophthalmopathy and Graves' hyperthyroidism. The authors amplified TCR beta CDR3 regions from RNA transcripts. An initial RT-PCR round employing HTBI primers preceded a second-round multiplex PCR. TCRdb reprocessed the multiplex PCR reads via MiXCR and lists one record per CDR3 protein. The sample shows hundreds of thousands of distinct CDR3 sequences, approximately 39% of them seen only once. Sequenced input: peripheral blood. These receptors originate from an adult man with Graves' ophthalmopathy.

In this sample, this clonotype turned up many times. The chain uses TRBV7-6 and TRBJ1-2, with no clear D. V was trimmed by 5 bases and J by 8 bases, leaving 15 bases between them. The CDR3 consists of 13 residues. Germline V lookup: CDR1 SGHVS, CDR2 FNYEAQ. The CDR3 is CASSPDLVGGYTF. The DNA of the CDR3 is TGTGCCAGCAGCCCGGACCTTGTGGGAGGCTACACCTTC.

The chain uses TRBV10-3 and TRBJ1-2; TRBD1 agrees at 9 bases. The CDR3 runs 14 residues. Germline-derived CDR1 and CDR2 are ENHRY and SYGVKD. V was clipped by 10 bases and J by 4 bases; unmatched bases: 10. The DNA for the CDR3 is TGTGCCACCCAGGGGACAGGGTTTCCCTATGGCTACACCTTC. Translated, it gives CATQGTGFPYGYTF.

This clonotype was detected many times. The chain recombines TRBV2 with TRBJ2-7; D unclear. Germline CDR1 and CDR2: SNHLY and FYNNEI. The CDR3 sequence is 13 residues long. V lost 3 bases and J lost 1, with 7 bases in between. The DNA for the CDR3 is TGTGCCAGCAGTGAGGTCTCTTCCTACGAGCAGTACTTC. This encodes CASSEVSSYEQYF.

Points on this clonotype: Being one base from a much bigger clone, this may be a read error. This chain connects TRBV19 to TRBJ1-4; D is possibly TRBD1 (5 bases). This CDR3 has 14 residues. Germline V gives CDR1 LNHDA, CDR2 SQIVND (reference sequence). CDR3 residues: CASSMGQINEKPFF. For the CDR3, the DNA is TGTGCCAGTAGTATGGGGCAGATTAATGAAAAACCGTTTTTT.

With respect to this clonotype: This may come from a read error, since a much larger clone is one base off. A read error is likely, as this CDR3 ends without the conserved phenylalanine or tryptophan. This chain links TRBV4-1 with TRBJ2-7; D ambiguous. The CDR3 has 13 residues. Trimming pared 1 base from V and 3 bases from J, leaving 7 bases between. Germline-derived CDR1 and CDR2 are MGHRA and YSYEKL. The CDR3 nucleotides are TGCGCCAGCAGCCAAGTGGAGCACTACGAGCAGTACTGC. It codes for CASSQVEHYEQYC.

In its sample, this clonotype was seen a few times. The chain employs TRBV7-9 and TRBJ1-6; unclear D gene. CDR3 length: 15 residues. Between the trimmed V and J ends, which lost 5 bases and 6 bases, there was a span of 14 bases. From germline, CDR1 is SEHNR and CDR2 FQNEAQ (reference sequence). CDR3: CASSQEPRFNSPLHF. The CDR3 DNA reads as TGTGCCAGCAGCCAAGAACCCAGGTTTAATTCACCCCTCCACTTT.

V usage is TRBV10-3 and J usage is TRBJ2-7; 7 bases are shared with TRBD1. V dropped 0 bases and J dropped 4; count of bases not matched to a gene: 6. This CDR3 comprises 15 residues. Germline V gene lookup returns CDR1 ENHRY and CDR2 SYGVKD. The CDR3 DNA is TGTGCCATCAGTGAGTCGCGACAGGGAATTTACGAGCAGTACTTC. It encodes CAISESRQGIYEQYF.

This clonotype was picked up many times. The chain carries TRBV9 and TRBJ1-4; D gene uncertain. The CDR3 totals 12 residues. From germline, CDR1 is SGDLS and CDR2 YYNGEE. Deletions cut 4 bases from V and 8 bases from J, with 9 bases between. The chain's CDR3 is CASSQEEEKLFF. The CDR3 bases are TGTGCCAGCAGCCAAGAGGAAGAAAAACTGTTTTTT.

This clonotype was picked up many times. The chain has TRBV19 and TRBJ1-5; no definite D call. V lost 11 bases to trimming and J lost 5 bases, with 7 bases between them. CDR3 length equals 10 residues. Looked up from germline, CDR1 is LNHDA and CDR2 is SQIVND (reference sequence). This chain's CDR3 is CAPEDQPQHF. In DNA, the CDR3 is TGTGCCCCAGAGGATCAGCCCCAGCATTTT.

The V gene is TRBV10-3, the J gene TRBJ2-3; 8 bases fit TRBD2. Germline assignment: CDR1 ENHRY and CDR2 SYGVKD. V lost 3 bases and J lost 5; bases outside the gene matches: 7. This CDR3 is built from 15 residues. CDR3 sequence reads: CAISEGLAHIDTQYF. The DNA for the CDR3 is TGTGCCATCAGTGAAGGACTAGCCCACATAGATACGCAGTATTTT.

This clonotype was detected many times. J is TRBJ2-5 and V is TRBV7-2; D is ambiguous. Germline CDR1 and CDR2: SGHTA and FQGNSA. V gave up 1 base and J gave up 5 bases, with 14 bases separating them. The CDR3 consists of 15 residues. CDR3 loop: CASSLGPLFRETQYF. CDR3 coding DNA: TGTGCCAGCAGCTTAGGACCCCTATTTCGTGAGACCCAGTACTTC. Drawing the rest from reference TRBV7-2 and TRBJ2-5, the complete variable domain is GAGVSQSPSNKVTEKGKDVELRCDPISGHTALYWYRQSLGQGLEFLIYFQGNSAPDKSGLPSDRFSAERTGGSVSTLTIQRTQQEDSAVYLCASSLGPLFRETQYFGPGTRLLVL.

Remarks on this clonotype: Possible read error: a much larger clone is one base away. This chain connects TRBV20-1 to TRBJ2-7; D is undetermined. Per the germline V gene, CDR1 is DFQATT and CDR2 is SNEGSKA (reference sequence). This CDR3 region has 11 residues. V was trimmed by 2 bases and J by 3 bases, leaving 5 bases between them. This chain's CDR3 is CSARWDYEQYF. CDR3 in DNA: TGCAGTGCTAGATGGGACTACGAGCAGTACTTC.

This chain's CDR3 is CSLEDGEAFF. DNA for the CDR3: TGCAGCTTAGAGGACGGTGAAGCTTTCTTT. This rearrangement joins TRBV29-1 to TRBJ1-1, with D uncertain. Per the germline V gene, CDR1 is SQVTM and CDR2 is ANQGSEA. The CDR3 consists of 10 residues. Trimming shortened V by 8 bases and J by 7 bases, and 11 bases separated the two germline ends.

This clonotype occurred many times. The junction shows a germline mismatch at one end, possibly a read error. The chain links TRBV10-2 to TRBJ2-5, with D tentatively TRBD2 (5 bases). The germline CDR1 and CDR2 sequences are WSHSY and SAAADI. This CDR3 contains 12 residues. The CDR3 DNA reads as TGTGCTAGCAGCTCCGGGCGGGAGACCCAGTACTTC. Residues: CASSSGRETQYF.

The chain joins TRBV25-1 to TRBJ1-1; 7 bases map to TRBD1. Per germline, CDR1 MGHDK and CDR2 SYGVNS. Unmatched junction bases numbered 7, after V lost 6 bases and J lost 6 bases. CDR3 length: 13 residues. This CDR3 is CASSGGQDAEAFF. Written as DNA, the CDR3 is TGTGCCAGCAGCGGAGGACAGGACGCTGAAGCTTTCTTT.

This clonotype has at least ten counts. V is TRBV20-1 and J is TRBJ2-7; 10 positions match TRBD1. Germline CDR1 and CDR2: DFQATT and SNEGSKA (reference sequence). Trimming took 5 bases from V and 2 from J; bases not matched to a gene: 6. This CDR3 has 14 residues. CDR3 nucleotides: TGCAGTGCTGCCTCCGGGACAGGGGCCTACGAGCAGTACTTC. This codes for CSAASGTGAYEQYF.

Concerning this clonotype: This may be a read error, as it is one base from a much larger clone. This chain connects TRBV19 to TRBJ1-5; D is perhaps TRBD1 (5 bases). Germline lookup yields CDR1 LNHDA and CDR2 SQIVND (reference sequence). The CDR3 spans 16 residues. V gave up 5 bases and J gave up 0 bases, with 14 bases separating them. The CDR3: CASSPQAGNSNQPQHF. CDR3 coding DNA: TGTGCCAGTAGTCCACAGGCAGGGAATAGCAATCAGCCCCAGCATTTT.

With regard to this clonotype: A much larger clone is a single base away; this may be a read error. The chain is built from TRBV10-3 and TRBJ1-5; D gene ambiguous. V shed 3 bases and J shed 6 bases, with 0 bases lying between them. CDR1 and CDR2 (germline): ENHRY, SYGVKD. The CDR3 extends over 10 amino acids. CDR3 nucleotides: TGTGCCATCAGTGATCAGCCCCAGCATTTT. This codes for CAISDQPQHF.

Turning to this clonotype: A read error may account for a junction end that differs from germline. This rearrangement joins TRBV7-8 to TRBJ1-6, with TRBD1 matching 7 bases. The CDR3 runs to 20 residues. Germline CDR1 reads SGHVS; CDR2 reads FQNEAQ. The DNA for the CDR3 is TGCGCCAGCAGCCACCAACCGACACAGGGGTTGAGCTCCTATAATTCACCCCTCCACTTT. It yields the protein CASSHQPTQGLSSYNSPLHF.

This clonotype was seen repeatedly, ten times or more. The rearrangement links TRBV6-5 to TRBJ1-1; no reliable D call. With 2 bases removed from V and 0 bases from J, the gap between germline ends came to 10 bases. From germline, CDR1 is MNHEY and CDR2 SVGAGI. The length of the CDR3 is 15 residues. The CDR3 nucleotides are TGTGCCAGCAGTTACGTCGTTCAAATGAACACTGAAGCTTTCTTT. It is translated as CASSYVVQMNTEAFF.

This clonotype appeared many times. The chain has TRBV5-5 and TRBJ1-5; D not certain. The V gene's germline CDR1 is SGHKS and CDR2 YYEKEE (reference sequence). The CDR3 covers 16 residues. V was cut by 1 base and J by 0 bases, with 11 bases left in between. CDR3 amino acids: CASSLLPDYSNQPQHF. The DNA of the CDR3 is TGTGCCAGCAGCTTGTTGCCAGACTATAGCAATCAGCCCCAGCATTTT.

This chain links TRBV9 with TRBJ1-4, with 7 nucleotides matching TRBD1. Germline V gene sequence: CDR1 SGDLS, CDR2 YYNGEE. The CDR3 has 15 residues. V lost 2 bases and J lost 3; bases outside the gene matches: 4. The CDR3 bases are TGTGCCAGCAGCGTCGAGGGGACAGCTAATGAAAAACTGTTTTTT. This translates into CASSVEGTANEKLFF.

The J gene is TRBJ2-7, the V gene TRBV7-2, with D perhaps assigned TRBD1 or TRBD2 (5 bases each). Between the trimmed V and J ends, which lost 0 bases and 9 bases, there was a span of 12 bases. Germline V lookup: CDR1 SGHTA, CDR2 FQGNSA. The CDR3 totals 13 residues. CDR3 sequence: CASSLAGVRAQYF. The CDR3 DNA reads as TGTGCCAGCAGCTTAGCGGGGGTAAGGGCGCAGTACTTC.

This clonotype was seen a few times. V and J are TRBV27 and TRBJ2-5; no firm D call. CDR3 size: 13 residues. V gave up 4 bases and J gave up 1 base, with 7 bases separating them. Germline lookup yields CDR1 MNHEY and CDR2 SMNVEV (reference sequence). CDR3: CASSSLIQETQYF. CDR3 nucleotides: TGTGCCAGCAGTTCTCTTATCCAAGAGACCCAGTACTTC.